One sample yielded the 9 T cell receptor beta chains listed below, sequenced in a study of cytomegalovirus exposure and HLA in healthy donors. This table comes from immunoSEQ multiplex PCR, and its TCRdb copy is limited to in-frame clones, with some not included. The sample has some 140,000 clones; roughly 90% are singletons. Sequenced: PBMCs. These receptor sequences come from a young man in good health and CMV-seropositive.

This CDR3 is CASSSGLEQFF. As DNA, the CDR3 is TGTGCCAGCAGCTCGGGACTAGAGCAGTTCTTC. The chain couples TRBV7-3 to TRBJ2-1, with 7 bases lining up with TRBD2. V trimming: 4 bases; J trimming: 10 bases; junction bases outside the gene matches: 1. This CDR3 contains 11 residues. Per germline, CDR1 SGHTA and CDR2 FQGTGA. Full variable domain (missing parts from reference TRBV7-3 and TRBJ2-1): GAGVSQTPSNKVTEKGKYVELRCDPISGHTALYWYRQSLGQGPEFLIYFQGTGAADDSGLPNDRFFAVRPEGSVSTLKIQRTERGDSAVYLCASSSGLEQFFGPGTRLTVL.

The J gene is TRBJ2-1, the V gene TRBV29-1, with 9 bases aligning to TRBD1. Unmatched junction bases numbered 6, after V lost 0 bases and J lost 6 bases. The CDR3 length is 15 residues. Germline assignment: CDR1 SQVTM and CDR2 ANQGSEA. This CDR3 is CSVEDPGQGVNEQFF. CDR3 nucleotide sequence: TGCAGCGTTGAAGATCCGGGACAGGGAGTCAATGAGCAGTTCTTC.

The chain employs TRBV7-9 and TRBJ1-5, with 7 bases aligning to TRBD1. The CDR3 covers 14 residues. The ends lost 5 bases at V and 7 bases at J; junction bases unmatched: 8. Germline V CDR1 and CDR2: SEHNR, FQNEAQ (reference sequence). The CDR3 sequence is CASSLTGVGQPQHF. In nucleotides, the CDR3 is TGTGCCAGCAGCCTTACAGGGGTGGGACAGCCCCAGCATTTT.

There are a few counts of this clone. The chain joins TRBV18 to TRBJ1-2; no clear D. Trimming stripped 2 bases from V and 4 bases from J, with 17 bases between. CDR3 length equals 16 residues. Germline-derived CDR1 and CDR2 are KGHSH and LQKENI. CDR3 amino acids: CASSPSEGGIVYGYTF. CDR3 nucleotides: TGTGCCAGCTCACCATCGGAGGGCGGAATAGTCTATGGCTACACCTTC.

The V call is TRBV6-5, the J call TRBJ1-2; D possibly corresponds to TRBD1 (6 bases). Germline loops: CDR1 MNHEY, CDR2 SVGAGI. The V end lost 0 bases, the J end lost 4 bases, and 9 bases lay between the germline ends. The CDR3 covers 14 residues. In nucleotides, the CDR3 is TGTGCCAGCAGTTACTCTGGACAGATCTATGGCTACACCTTC. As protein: CASSYSGQIYGYTF.

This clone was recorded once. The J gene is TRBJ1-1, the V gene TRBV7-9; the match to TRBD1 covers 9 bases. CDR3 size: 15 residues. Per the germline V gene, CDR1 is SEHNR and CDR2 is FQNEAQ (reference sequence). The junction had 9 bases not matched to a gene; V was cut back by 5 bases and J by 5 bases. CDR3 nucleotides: TGTGCCAGCAGCCCCGGACAGGGGTCGCGGACTGAAGCTTTCTTT. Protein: CASSPGQGSRTEAFF.

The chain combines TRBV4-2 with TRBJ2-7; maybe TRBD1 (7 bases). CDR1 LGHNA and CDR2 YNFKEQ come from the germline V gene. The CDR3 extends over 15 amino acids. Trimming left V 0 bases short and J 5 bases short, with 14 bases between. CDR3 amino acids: CASSQEGQASDEQYF. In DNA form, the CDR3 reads TGTGCCAGCAGCCAAGAAGGACAGGCTAGCGACGAGCAGTACTTC.

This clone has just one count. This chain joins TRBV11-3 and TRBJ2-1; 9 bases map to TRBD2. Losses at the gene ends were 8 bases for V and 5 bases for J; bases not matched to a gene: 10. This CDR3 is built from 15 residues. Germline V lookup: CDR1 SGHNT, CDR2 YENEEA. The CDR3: CASQREDGTHNEQFF. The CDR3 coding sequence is TGTGCCAGCCAGCGGGAGGATGGGACGCACAATGAGCAGTTCTTC.

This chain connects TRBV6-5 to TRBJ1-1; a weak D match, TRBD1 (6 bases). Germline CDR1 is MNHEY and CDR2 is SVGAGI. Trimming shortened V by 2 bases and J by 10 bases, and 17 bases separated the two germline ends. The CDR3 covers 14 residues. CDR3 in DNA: TGTGCCAGCAGTTACCCGGGCGGACAGTCTACAGCTTTCTTT. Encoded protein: CASSYPGGQSTAFF.